The 21 T cell receptor beta chains given below trace back to one sample, sequenced in a study of cytomegalovirus exposure and HLA in healthy donors. The PCR contained 60 Vbeta and 13 Jbeta primers. Using immunoSEQ multiplex PCR, the repertoire was profiled, and TCRdb retains in-frame clones only, with some absent. The table lists about 98,000 clones, around four fifths of them singletons. Sequencing used PBMCs. The receptor set was obtained from a female donor in good health and CMV-seropositive.

J is TRBJ2-7 and V is TRBV2; 14 bases are shared with TRBD2. The CDR3 sequence is 16 residues long. Looked up from germline, CDR1 is SNHLY and CDR2 is FYNNEI. V gave up 6 bases and J gave up 5 bases; unmatched junction bases: 9. The CDR3 DNA follows: TGTGCCAGCAGGGACCCCGGGACTAGCGGGAGCAACGAGCAGTACTTC. Translation gives CASRDPGTSGSNEQYF.

V and J are TRBV6-1 and TRBJ2-7; 8 bases match TRBD1. V dropped 5 bases and J dropped 2; count of bases not matched to a gene: 8. The CDR3 contains 15 residues. CDR1 and CDR2 (germline): MNHNS, SASEGT. The CDR3 bases are TGTGCCAGCAGTAAGGGGGACAGGTCCACCTACGAGCAGTACTTC. Amino acids: CASSKGDRSTYEQYF.

V is TRBV5-1 and J is TRBJ2-7; 10 positions match TRBD2. Germline V lookup: CDR1 SGHRS, CDR2 YFSETQ. The CDR3 spans 16 residues. Trimming at V came to 0 bases and at J to 0 bases, leaving 3 bases not matched to a gene. The CDR3 spells CASSLAGLAASYEQYF. As DNA, the CDR3 is TGCGCCAGCAGCTTGGCCGGACTAGCGGCCTCCTACGAGCAGTACTTC.

The V call is TRBV18, the J call TRBJ2-5, with D unresolved. The CDR3 runs to 12 residues. Trimming stripped 3 bases from V and 5 bases from J, with 7 bases between. The germline gives CDR1 KGHSH, CDR2 LQKENI. CDR3 sequence reads: CASSPQIETQYF. CDR3 sequence (DNA): TGTGCCAGCTCACCCCAGATCGAGACCCAGTACTTC.

V is TRBV10-3 and J is TRBJ2-1, with 7 bases that match TRBD2. Trimming cost V 3 bases and J 0 bases; bases outside gene matches: 5. From germline, CDR1 is ENHRY and CDR2 SYGVKD. The CDR3 extends over 16 amino acids. The CDR3 here is CAISDSSGYSYNEQFF. The CDR3 DNA is TGTGCCATCAGTGACTCTAGCGGATACTCCTACAATGAGCAGTTCTTC.

This clone is a singleton in its sample. CDR3 sequence (DNA): TGTGCCAGCAGTGAATCTGGGAGACACTATGGCTACACCTTC. As protein: CASSESGRHYGYTF. The chain is built from TRBV25-1 and TRBJ1-2; D is unclear. Trimming left V 1 base short and J 3 bases short, with 9 bases between. There are 14 residues in the CDR3. Per germline, CDR1 MGHDK and CDR2 SYGVNS.

The gene calls are TRBV13 and TRBJ2-3; 12 bases map to TRBD2. This CDR3 comprises 17 residues. The J segment lost 4 bases and the V segment lost 3 bases, leaving 8 bases of the junction unmatched. Germline assignment: CDR1 PRHDT and CDR2 FYEKMQ (reference sequence). This chain's CDR3 is CASSLPGLAGVADTQYF. The CDR3 DNA reads as TGTGCCAGCAGCTTGCCGGGACTAGCGGGTGTGGCAGATACGCAGTATTTT.

The CDR3 bases are TGTGCCAGCAGCTTAGAAAGTCCGGGGGGAACAGATACGCAGTATTTT. This encodes CASSLESPGGTDTQYF. The rearrangement uses TRBV7-6 and TRBJ2-3; TRBD2 matches 7 bases. CDR1 is SGHVS and CDR2 is FNYEAQ in the germline V gene. V was clipped by 1 base and J by 3 bases; unmatched bases: 7. The CDR3 totals 16 residues.

This rearrangement joins TRBV6-5 to TRBJ2-1; TRBD2 agrees at 12 bases. Germline V gene sequence: CDR1 MNHEY, CDR2 SVGAGI. V shed 6 bases, J shed 7 bases, and the junction held 7 bases outside the gene matches. CDR3 length: 15 residues. The CDR3 nucleotides read TGTGCCAGCAGCCTTCTAGCGGGAGGGCGTAATGAGCAGTTCTTC. Residues: CASSLLAGGRNEQFF.

The genes are TRBV20-1 and TRBJ2-1, with no clear D. V was cut by 3 bases and J by 10 bases, with 7 bases left in between. This CDR3 has 10 amino acids. CDR1 and CDR2 from the germline V gene are DFQATT and SNEGSKA (reference sequence). For the CDR3, the DNA is TGCAGTGCTAGGAGTCGGGAGCAGTTCTTC. Encoded protein: CSARSREQFF.

J is TRBJ1-1 and V is TRBV5-3; D is unresolved. TRBV5-3 is given ORF status, its function remaining uncertain. This CDR3 has 14 amino acids. Trimming left V 0 bases short and J 0 bases short, with 6 bases between. The CDR3: CARSLERMNTEAFF. The DNA of the CDR3 is TGTGCCAGAAGCTTGGAGAGAATGAACACTGAAGCTTTCTTT.

V usage is TRBV7-9 and J usage is TRBJ1-2; 10 positions match TRBD1. CDR1 is SEHNR and CDR2 is FQNEAQ in the germline V gene (reference sequence). The CDR3 runs to 15 residues. With V trimmed by 3 bases and J by 7 bases, 8 bases remained unmatched. The CDR3, as DNA: TGTGCCAGCAGCTTTGCCGGGACAGGGGACCGTGGCTACACCTTC. Its translation: CASSFAGTGDRGYTF.

This chain joins TRBV28 and TRBJ1-5; the D gene is possibly TRBD1 (5 bases). CDR3 length: 16 residues. Trimming removed 2 bases at V and 1 base at J, with 12 bases between. Germline CDR1 and CDR2: MDHEN and SYDVKM. The CDR3 loop reads CASSLSARASNQPQHF. CDR3 bases: TGTGCCAGCAGTTTAAGTGCCAGGGCGAGCAATCAGCCCCAGCATTTT.

This clone turned up a few times. The chain is built from TRBV28 and TRBJ2-7, with 10 bases matching TRBD1. This CDR3 spans 12 amino acids. Germline CDR1 MDHEN, CDR2 SYDVKM. Trimming cost V 6 bases and J 4 bases; bases outside gene matches: 0. The CDR3 coding sequence is TGTGCCAGCAGGGACAGGGGGTACGAGCAGTACTTC. It is translated as CASRDRGYEQYF.

The table lists this clone with a count of one. This sequence joins TRBV19 and TRBJ2-7; no reliable D call. The germline V gene has CDR1 LNHDA and CDR2 SQIVND (reference sequence). Trimming left V 6 bases short and J 4 bases short, with 10 bases between. This CDR3 spans 12 amino acids. As DNA, the CDR3 is TGTGCCAGTAGAGACCCCGGGTACGAGCAGTACTTC. Translation: CASRDPGYEQYF.

This chain's CDR3 is CAWSPYLAGEREQYF. In nucleotides, the CDR3 is TGTGCCTGGAGTCCCTACCTAGCGGGAGAAAGGGAGCAGTACTTC. The genes are TRBV30 and TRBJ2-7, with 10 bases that match TRBD2. The CDR3 has 15 amino acids. CDR1 and CDR2 from the germline V gene are GTSNPN and SVGIG (reference sequence). Trimming cost V 2 bases and J 7 bases; bases outside gene matches: 11.

Details on this clone: Compared with germline, one end of the junction differs, possibly owing to a read error. The genes are TRBV6-1 and TRBJ1-1; TRBD1 aligns across 7 bases. CDR3 length: 14 residues. CDR1 is MNHNS and CDR2 is SASEGT in the germline V gene. CDR3 in amino acids: CASTLRGARTEASF. CDR3 DNA: TGTGCCAGCACCCTCAGGGGGGCTCGAACTGAAGCTTCCTTT.

The chain couples TRBV28 to TRBJ2-3; 8 bases agree with TRBD2. Trimming took 4 bases from V and 1 from J; bases not matched to a gene: 4. Germline V gives CDR1 MDHEN, CDR2 SYDVKM. The CDR3 spans 15 residues. The CDR3 sequence: CASSSLAEGTDTQYF. The CDR3 DNA sequence: TGTGCCAGCAGTTCACTAGCGGAGGGCACAGATACGCAGTATTTT.

V gene TRBV11-2 combines with J gene TRBJ1-1; 7 bases are a match to TRBD1. The germline V gene has CDR1 SGHAT and CDR2 FQNNGV. The ends lost 4 bases at V and 5 bases at J; junction bases unmatched: 10. This CDR3 contains 15 residues. In DNA form, the CDR3 reads TGTGCCAGCAGCTCTCAGGGGGGCAGGGGGACTGAAGCTTTCTTT. Its protein is CASSSQGGRGTEAFF. Drawing the rest from reference TRBV11-2 and TRBJ1-1, the complete variable domain is EAGVAQSPRYKIIEKRQSVAFWCNPISGHATLYWYQQILGQGPKLLIQFQNNGVVDDSQLPKDRFSAERLKGVDSTLKIQPAKLEDSAVYLCASSSQGGRGTEAFFGQGTRLTVV.

The V gene is TRBV13, the J gene TRBJ2-2; D may be TRBD1 (5 bases). CDR1 is PRHDT and CDR2 is FYEKMQ in the germline V gene (reference sequence). The V end lost 5 bases, the J end lost 5 bases, and 18 bases lay between the germline ends. The CDR3 runs to 16 residues. This CDR3 reads CASSPLGDTGTGELFF. The CDR3, as DNA: TGTGCCAGCAGCCCCCTAGGGGATACAGGAACCGGGGAGCTGTTTTTT.

This chain uses TRBV6-1 with TRBJ2-1; D unclear. There are 11 residues in the CDR3. The germline V and J ends were trimmed by 3 bases and 6 bases, with 3 bases remaining between them. Germline CDR1 is MNHNS and CDR2 is SASEGT. The CDR3 is CASSDRNEQFF. As DNA, the CDR3 is TGTGCCAGCAGTGACCGCAATGAGCAGTTCTTC.